The rows below give T cell receptor beta chains drawn from one sample of a study of monozygotic twins with inflammatory bowel disease. Reanalyzing the 5' RACE reads, TCRdb keeps one entry per CDR3 protein, without DNA. The ten most abundant clones cover approximately 2.5% of a sample with approximately 140,000 distinct CDR3 sequences. The specimen sequenced was blood. The receptors stem from a human donor with ulcerative colitis or Crohn's disease, or a healthy co-twin of an affected twin (not recorded which). The CDR3 runs from the conserved cysteine through the conserved F or W.

v_call	j_call	cdr3_aa
TRBV18	TRBJ1-2	CASSPPNDRGHGYTF
TRBV12-3/TRBV12-4	TRBJ1-2	CASSLYGGGNYGYTF
TRBV7-3	TRBJ2-3	CASSPRGAGDTQYF
TRBV5-1	TRBJ2-7	CASSLLTPRGTGSNEQYF
TRBV7-2	TRBJ1-1	CASTLSVAPMNTEAFF
TRBV7-9	TRBJ1-1	CASNYNRNTEAFF
TRBV16	TRBJ2-7	CASSQFAGLGYEQYF
TRBV12-3/TRBV12-4	TRBJ2-5	CASSSPPRDRGERETQYF
TRBV9	TRBJ2-7	CASSVGQEGEQYF
TRBV7-9	TRBJ1-2	CASGSVGGNGYTF